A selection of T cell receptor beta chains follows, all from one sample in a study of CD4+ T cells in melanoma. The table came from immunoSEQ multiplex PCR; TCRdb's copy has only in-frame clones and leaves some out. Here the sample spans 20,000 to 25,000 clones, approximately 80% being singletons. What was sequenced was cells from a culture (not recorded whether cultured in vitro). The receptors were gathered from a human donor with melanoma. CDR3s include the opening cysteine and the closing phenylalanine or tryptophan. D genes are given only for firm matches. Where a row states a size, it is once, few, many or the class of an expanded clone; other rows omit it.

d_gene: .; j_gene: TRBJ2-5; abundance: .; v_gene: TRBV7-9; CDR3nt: TGTGCCAGCAGCTTAGTCGGGTACCGGGACGAGGAAGAGACCCAGTACTTC; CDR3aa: CASSLVGYRDEEETQYF
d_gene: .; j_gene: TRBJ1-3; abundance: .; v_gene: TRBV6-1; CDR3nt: TGTGCCAGCAGACCTTTATCACCTGGAAACACCATATATTTT; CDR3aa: CASRPLSPGNTIYF
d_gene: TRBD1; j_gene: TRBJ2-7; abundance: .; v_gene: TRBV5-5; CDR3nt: TGTGCCAGCAGCTTCAGGACAGGGGAGAACGAGCAGTACTTC; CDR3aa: CASSFRTGENEQYF
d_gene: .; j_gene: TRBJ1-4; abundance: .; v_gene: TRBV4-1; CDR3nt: TGCGCCAGCAGCCATCCCTCCCGGGGGGAAAAACTGTTTTTT; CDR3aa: CASSHPSRGEKLFF
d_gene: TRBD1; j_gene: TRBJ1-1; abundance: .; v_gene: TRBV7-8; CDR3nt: TGTGCCAGCAGCCTCGGGACAGGGGTAAGAGCTTTCTTT; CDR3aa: CASSLGTGVRAFF
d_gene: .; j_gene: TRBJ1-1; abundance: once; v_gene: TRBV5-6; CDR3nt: TGTGCCAGCAGCTTGTTCTCAGCGAACACTGAAGCTTTCTTT; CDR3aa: CASSLFSANTEAFF
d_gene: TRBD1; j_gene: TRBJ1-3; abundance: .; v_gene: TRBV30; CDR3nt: TGTGCCTGGGATAGGACAGGGTTAAACACCATATATTTT; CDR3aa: CAWDRTGLNTIYF
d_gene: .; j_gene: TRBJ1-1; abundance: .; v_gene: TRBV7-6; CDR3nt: TGTGCCAGCAGCTTAGGGGGAGTCATGAACACTGAAGCTTTCTTT; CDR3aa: CASSLGGVMNTEAFF
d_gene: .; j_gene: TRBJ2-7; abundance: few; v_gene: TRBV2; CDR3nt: TGTGCCACAAGCTCCAGGTTGGGGAGCGAGCAGTACTTC; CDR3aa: CATSSRLGSEQYF
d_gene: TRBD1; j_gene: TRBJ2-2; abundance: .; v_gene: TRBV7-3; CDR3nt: TGTGCCAGCAGCCCGCGTCCCGGGACAGGGGCCGGGGAGCTGTTTTTT; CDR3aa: CASSPRPGTGAGELFF
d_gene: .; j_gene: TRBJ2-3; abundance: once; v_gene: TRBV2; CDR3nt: TGTGCCAGCAGTGAATCAAGAGATACGCAGTATTTT; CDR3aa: CASSESRDTQYF
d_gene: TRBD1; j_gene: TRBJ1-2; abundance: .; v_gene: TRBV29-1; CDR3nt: TGCAGCGGTGGACAGGGGCATGGCTACACCTTC; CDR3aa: CSGGQGHGYTF
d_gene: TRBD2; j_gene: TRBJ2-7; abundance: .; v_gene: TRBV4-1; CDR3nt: TGCGCCAGCAGCCAAGGGGCGGGGGTAGGCTACGAGCAGTACTTC; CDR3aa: CASSQGAGVGYEQYF
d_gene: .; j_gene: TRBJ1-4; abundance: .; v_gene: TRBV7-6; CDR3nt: TGTGCCAGCACCAACCCCCCGAGAAATGAAAAACTGTTTTTT; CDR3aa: CASTNPPRNEKLFF
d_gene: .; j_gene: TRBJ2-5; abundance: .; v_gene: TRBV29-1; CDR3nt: TGCAGCGTGGCCCCCTCCCAAGAGACCCAGTACTTC; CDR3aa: CSVAPSQETQYF
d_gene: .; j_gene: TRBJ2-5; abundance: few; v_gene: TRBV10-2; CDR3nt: TGCGCCAGCAGTTGGACAGCCCAAGAGACCCAGTACTTC; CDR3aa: CASSWTAQETQYF
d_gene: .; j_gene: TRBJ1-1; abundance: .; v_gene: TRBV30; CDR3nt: TGTGCACGAGCCCAGGTGAACACTGAAGCTTTCTTT; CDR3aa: CARAQVNTEAFF
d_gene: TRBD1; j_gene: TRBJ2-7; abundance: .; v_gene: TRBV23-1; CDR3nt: TGCGCCAGCAGGATTAAGGGACAGGGGGCAAACGAGCAGTACTTC; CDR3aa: CASRIKGQGANEQYF
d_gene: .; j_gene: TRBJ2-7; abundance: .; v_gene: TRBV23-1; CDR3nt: TGCGCCAGCAGTCACTCTGAGATCCGGGACAATGGCCAGTGGAACTACGAGCAGTACTTC; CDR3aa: CASSHSEIRDNGQWNYEQYF
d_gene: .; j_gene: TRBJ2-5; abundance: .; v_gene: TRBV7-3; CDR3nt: TGTGCCAGCAGCTTAAAGGGGGGCAGGGAGGAGGAGACCCAGTACTTC; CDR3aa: CASSLKGGREEETQYF
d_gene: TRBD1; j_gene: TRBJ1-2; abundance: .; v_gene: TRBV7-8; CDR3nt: TGTGCCAGCAGCTTAAACCTGGGACAGGGCCATTGGGGCTACACCTTC; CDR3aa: CASSLNLGQGHWGYTF
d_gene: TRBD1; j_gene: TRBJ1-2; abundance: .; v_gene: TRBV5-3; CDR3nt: TGTGCCAGCAGCGGGCAACAGGGGTTGGGGGGCTACACCTTC; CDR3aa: CASSGQQGLGGYTF
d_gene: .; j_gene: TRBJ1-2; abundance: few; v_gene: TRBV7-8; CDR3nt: TGTGCCAGCAGCTTAAGTCAGCCAGCTTACTATGGCTACACCTTC; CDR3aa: CASSLSQPAYYGYTF
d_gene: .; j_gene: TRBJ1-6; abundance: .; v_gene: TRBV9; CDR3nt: TGTGCCAGCAGCGTAGTTCAAGATTCACCCCTCCACTTT; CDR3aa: CASSVVQDSPLHF
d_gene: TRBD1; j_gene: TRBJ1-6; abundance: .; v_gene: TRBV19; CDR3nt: TGTGCCAGTAGGACAGGGGACGTTCATAATTCACCCCTCCACTTT; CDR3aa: CASRTGDVHNSPLHF
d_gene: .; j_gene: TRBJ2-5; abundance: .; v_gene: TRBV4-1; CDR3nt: TGCGCCAGCAGCCAACTATTTGGGGGACAAGAGACCCAGTACTTC; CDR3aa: CASSQLFGGQETQYF
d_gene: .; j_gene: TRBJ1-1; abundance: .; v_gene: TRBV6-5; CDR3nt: TGTGCCAGCAGTTACTCCAAGGATGGAAACACTGAAGCTTTCTTT; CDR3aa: CASSYSKDGNTEAFF
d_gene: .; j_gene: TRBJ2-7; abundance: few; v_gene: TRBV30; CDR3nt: TGTGCCTATCGCAGAGATTCCTACGAGCAGTACTTC; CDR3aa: CAYRRDSYEQYF
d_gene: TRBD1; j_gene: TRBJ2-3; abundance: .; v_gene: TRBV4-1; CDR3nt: TGCGCCAGCAGCCAAGTCCACAGGGGGCGCGGAGATACGCAGTATTTT; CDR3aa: CASSQVHRGRGDTQYF
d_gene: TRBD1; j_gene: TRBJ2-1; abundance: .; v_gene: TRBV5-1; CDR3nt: TGCGCCAGCAGCGAGTTCACAGGGGGCTCCTACAATGAGCAGTTCTTC; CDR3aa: CASSEFTGGSYNEQFF
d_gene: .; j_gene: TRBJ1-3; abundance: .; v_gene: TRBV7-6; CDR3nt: TGTGCCAGCAGCCTTGGACCAGCTGGAAACACCATATATTTT; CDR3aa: CASSLGPAGNTIYF
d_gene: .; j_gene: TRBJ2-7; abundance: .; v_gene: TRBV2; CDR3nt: TGTGCCAGCAGGGACTCCTCCTACGAGCAGTACTTC; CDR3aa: CASRDSSYEQYF
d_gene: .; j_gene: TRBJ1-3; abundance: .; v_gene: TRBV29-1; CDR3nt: TGCAGCGTTGGACCTGGAGGAAACACCATATATTTT; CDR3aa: CSVGPGGNTIYF
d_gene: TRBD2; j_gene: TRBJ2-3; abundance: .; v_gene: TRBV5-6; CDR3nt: TGTGCCAGCAGCTTGATAGGGGAGGGAATCACAGATACGCAGTATTTT; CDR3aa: CASSLIGEGITDTQYF
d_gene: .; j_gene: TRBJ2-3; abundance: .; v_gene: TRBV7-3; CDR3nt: TGTGCCAGCAGCTTAACCAACGAAGATACGCAGTATTTT; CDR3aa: CASSLTNEDTQYF
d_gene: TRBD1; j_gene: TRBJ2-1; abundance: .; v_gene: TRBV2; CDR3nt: TGTGCCAGCAGGACAGGGGGGCCGGGCAATGAGCAGTTCTTC; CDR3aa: CASRTGGPGNEQFF
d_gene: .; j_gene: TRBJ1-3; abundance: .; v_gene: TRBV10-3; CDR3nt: TGTGCCATCAGTGAGGGTGGAAACACCATATATTTT; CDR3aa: CAISEGGNTIYF
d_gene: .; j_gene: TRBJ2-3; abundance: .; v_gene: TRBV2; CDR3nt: TGTGCCAGCAGTGATCAGGACAGCACAGATACGCAGTATTTT; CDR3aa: CASSDQDSTDTQYF
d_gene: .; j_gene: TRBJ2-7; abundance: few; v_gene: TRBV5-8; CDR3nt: TGTGCCAGCAGCTTGGGTTTCTGGACAGCCACCTACGAGCAGTACTTC; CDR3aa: CASSLGFWTATYEQYF
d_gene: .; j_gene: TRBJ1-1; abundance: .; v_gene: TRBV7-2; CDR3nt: TGTGCCAGCAGCTTATCGCCCAAATACACTGAAGCTTTCTTT; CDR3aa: CASSLSPKYTEAFF
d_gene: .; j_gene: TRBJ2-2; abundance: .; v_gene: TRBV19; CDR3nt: TGTGCCAGTAGTGCAGATCCATCCCGCTTAGAGACCGGGGAGCTGTTTTTT; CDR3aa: CASSADPSRLETGELFF